These 14 T cell receptor beta chains originate from one sample sequenced in a study of control samples from healthy donors and cancer patients. Profiling relied on immunoSEQ multiplex PCR, and the TCRdb table lists in-frame clones only, not all of them. Of roughly 55,000 clones in the sample, 90% to 96% are singletons; the top ten hold 1.1%. What was sequenced was blood. These receptors were collected from a woman between 18 and 30 years old in good health.

The CDR3 protein is CASSQDRGSTMNTEAFF. The CDR3 DNA reads as TGTGCCAGCAGCCAAGATCGTGGCAGCACCATGAACACTGAAGCTTTCTTT. V is TRBV3-1 (or the pseudogene TRBV3-2) and J is TRBJ1-1; D is unclear. The CDR3 runs to 17 residues. CDR1 and CDR2 (germline): LGHDT, YNNKEL (reference sequence). V was shortened by 0 bases and J by 0 bases, with 14 bases between the two germline ends.

This chain joins TRBV19 and TRBJ2-1; D call uncertain. Germline values: CDR1 LNHDA, CDR2 SQIVND (reference sequence). Trimming pared 5 bases from V and 4 bases from J, leaving 6 bases between. The CDR3 covers 12 residues. The CDR3 region has the DNA TGTGCCAGTAGTGTCGGATACAATGAGCAGTTCTTC. Its translation: CASSVGYNEQFF.

The chain carries TRBV19 and TRBJ2-7, with D possibly being TRBD1 (6 bases). The CDR3 extends over 15 amino acids. V was shortened by 6 bases and J by 2 bases, with 17 bases between the two germline ends. Per the germline V gene, CDR1 is LNHDA and CDR2 is SQIVND (reference sequence). This CDR3 reads CASSFGTQPTYEQYF. The CDR3 nucleotides are TGTGCCAGTAGCTTCGGGACACAACCGACCTACGAGCAGTACTTC. The whole variable domain, remainder taken from reference TRBV19 and TRBJ2-7, is DGGITQSPKYLFRKEGQNVTLSCEQNLNHDAMYWYRQDPGQGLRLIYYSQIVNDFQKGDIAEGYSVSREKKESFPLTVTSAQKNPTAFYLCASSFGTQPTYEQYFGPGTRLTVT.

The chain joins TRBV12-2 to TRBJ2-5; the DNA was not compared with TRBD2, the D call given in the table. TRBV12-2 is marked as a pseudogene. The CDR3 length is 18 residues. This chain's CDR3 is CASRSGLAGGLSKETQYF. The DNA of the CDR3 is TGTGCAAGTCGCTCCGGACTAGCGGGGGGGTTGTCAAAAGAGACCCAGTACTTC.

This clone showed up just once. The gene calls are TRBV19 and TRBJ2-7; D might be TRBD1 (5 bases). Trimming cost V 3 bases and J 0 bases, with 12 bases left between them. The length of the CDR3 is 15 residues. Germline CDR1 and CDR2: LNHDA and SQIVND (reference sequence). The CDR3 DNA follows: TGTGCCAGTAGTATCGGACACCCAGGCTCCTACGAGCAGTACTTC. This encodes CASSIGHPGSYEQYF.

This chain's CDR3 is CASSKTGLEWNEQFF. In DNA, the CDR3 is TGTGCCAGCAGCAAGACAGGGCTTGAGTGGAATGAGCAGTTCTTC. V is TRBV5-4 and J is TRBJ2-1; 7 bases align to TRBD1. V lost 4 bases, J lost 7 bases, and 11 bases stayed unmatched. The CDR3 covers 15 residues. Looked up from germline, CDR1 is SGHNT and CDR2 is YYREEE (reference sequence).

The chain links TRBV28 to TRBJ1-1; 8 positions agree with TRBD1. After removal of 4 bases from V and 2 bases from J, the junction contained 12 bases not matched to a gene. Germline V lookup: CDR1 MDHEN, CDR2 SYDVKM. The CDR3 consists of 17 residues. The CDR3 loop reads CASSSTGWTGINTEAFF. The CDR3 coding sequence is TGTGCCAGCAGTTCTACCGGTTGGACAGGGATTAACACTGAAGCTTTCTTT.

This chain uses TRBV2 with TRBJ2-5, with unresolved D. The germline V gene has CDR1 SNHLY and CDR2 FYNNEI. The CDR3 loop spans 12 amino acids. V lost 4 bases, J lost 4 bases, and 7 bases lay in between. CDR3 protein: CASSGGSETQYF. CDR3 DNA: TGTGCCAGCAGTGGGGGATCAGAGACCCAGTACTTC.

V is TRBV5-1 and J is TRBJ2-7; the D is unclear. V was cut by 4 bases and J by 1 base, with 21 bases left in between. Germline V CDR1 and CDR2: SGHRS, YFSETQ. The CDR3 has 17 amino acids. The CDR3 nucleotides are TGCGCCAGCAGCCTCCTACCCCCGGGTAGCTCTTCCTACGAGCAGTACTTC. It specifies CASSLLPPGSSSYEQYF.

V usage is TRBV19 and J usage is TRBJ1-2, with 8 bases identical to TRBD1. Per the germline V gene, CDR1 is LNHDA and CDR2 is SQIVND (reference sequence). The CDR3 spans 14 residues. J was trimmed by 5 bases and V by 4 bases; bases with no gene match: 6. CDR3 nucleotides: TGTGCCAGTAGTAGAATCACAGGGGGTTATGGCTACACCTTC. It codes for CASSRITGGYGYTF.

The chain joins TRBV7-9 to TRBJ1-2; a weak D match, TRBD1 (5 bases). This CDR3 is built from 13 residues. V was pared by 5 bases and J by 6 bases, with 13 bases between. Looked up from germline, CDR1 is SEHNR and CDR2 is FQNEAQ (reference sequence). The CDR3 here is CASSVSGTDGYTF. The CDR3 nucleotides are TGTGCCAGCAGCGTTTCAGGGACTGATGGCTACACCTTC.

This rearrangement joins TRBV28 to TRBJ1-5; D remains ambiguous. Germline V CDR1 and CDR2: MDHEN, SYDVKM. This CDR3 has 15 residues. V was shortened by 5 bases and J by 1 base, with 12 bases between the two germline ends. CDR3 coding DNA: TGTGCCAGCAGTCCCCTATTTGCGAGCAATCAGCCCCAGCATTTT. It is translated as CASSPLFASNQPQHF. The full variable domain, rest sourced from reference TRBV28 and TRBJ1-5, is DVKVTQSSRYLVKRTGEKVFLECVQDMDHENMFWYRQDPGLGLRLIYFSYDVKMKEKGDIPEGYSVSREKKERFSLILESASTNQTSMYLCASSPLFASNQPQHFGDGTRLSIL.

This chain uses TRBV7-8 with TRBJ1-1, with D possibly TRBD1 on 6 matching bases. The CDR3 sequence is 13 residues long. CDR1 is SGHVS, CDR2 FQNEAQ, per germline. Trimming pared 5 bases from V and 4 bases from J, leaving 11 bases between. This CDR3 reads CASSDPRGTEAFF. CDR3 nucleotides: TGTGCCAGCAGCGACCCCAGGGGCACTGAAGCTTTCTTT.

This CDR3 is CASSQDPRGLAGADTQYF. DNA of the CDR3: TGTGCCAGCAGCCAAGATCCACGGGGACTAGCGGGGGCAGATACGCAGTATTTT. This rearrangement joins TRBV3-1 (or the pseudogene TRBV3-2) to TRBJ2-3, with 14 bases that match TRBD2. V was pared by 0 bases and J by 4 bases, with 6 bases of the junction left unmatched. Germline V gene data show CDR1 as LGHDT and CDR2 as YNNKEL (reference sequence). This CDR3 is built from 18 residues.